This T cell receptor beta chain was sequenced in a study of shared clonotypes between healthy human individuals. Study-level information: The cohort comprised a couple of women and a few men. Their ages spanned 18 to 49 years. There were three CD4 naive, three CD4 memory, two CD8 naive and one CD8 memory plates per donor.

This clone showed up just once. Its antigen is still unknown. Germline V gives CDR1 SGHRS, CDR2 YFSETQ. CDR3 length: 15 amino acids. The V gene lost 0 bases and the J gene lost 1 base, with 9 bases spanning the gap. The method was immunoSEQ multiplex PCR; TCRdb's version includes in-frame clones alone and lacks a portion of them. The data show approximately 1.5 million clones, roughly 98.5% seen once. Findings and limits, study-wide: Some naive CD4 clonotypes, roughly 4.5%, turned up in common across several donors. Sampling was confined to blood; repertoires within tissues likely differ.

The material sequenced was naive CD4+ T cells sorted from blood. Subset reported: CD45RA+ positively selected. The source of this sequence is a man aged 25 to 40 in good health. The chain carries TRBV5-1 and TRBJ2-3; D call uncertain. CDR3 residues: CASSLGFMGTDTQYF. Here the CDR3 DNA reads TGCGCCAGCAGCTTGGGCTTCATGGGCACAGATACGCAGTATTTT.